By its share, the clone carrying this TCR beta chain is medium-sized. The antigen remains undetermined. The V gene lost 6 bases and the J gene lost 7 bases, with 10 bases spanning the gap. The CDR3 sequence is 12 residues long. Germline assignment: CDR1 ENHRY and CDR2 SYGVKD. CD3+ T cells were rested overnight without fetal bovine serum. The sample comes from a study of T cell repertoires and leukemia-associated antigens. Study-wide background: Each sample gave roughly 3.3 to 5.0 million effective reads. Findings of the study overall: No direct test of specificity or function was done for expanded clones. V, J, VDJ and CDR3 counts did not differ significantly among groups.

One entry per CDR3 protein, called by TCRdb with MiXCR from the 5' RACE reads. The data show 11,000 or so distinct CDR3 sequences, approximately 43% seen once. The receptor was isolated from a female donor in good health. The chain links TRBV10-3 to TRBJ2-1, with D tentatively TRBD1 or TRBD2 (5 bases each). Sequenced material: CD3+ T cells sorted from blood and cultured. This CDR3 is CAISGTQNEQFF. The CDR3 nucleotides read TGTGCCATCAGCGGGACCCAAAATGAGCAGTTCTTC.